Detailed here is one TCR beta chain. These data come from a study of T-cell reconstitution after alpha-beta-depleted transplantation in children. From germline, CDR1 is LGHNA and CDR2 YNFKEQ. V was clipped by 1 base and J by 5 bases; unmatched bases: 7. The CDR3 loop spans 15 amino acids. Researchers prepared the TCRbeta library using unique molecular identifiers, the study reports. TCRdb re-analysed the PCR reads in MiXCR, keeping a single row per CDR3 protein. The data show some 500,000 distinct CDR3 sequences, with 32% seen just once and 2% to 2.5% held by the top ten. The rearrangement uses TRBV4-2 and TRBJ2-7; TRBD1 matches 8 bases. The receptor was derived from a human donor who donated a stem cell graft to a child with aplastic anemia. Here the sequenced sample was PBMCs from the stem cell graft donor, taken from the stem cell graft. The CDR3 DNA is TGTGCCAGCAGCCAAGCTGAGGACAGGGCCCACGAGCAGTACTTC. This codes for CASSQAEDRAHEQYF.